The clone carrying this T cell receptor beta chain was seen at least ten times. What it recognizes is unknown. V shed 6 bases, J shed 2 bases, and the junction held 6 bases outside the gene matches. CDR3 length: 14 amino acids. These data originate in a study of blood T cells in healthy people across ages. For the second PCR, which ran for about 6 to 11 cycles, a sample-barcoded 5' primer and a J-beta primer mix were used. One entry per CDR3 protein, called by TCRdb with MiXCR from the 5' RACE reads. The repertoire consists of some 1.7 million distinct CDR3 sequences, with 25% to 30% occurring once and the leading ten covering 7.7%. Donors ranged from roughly 6 to 95 years old and were healthy Caucasians in Russia. Peripheral blood, roughly 9.1 milliliters per donor, was collected. Whole-study results and caveats: Diversity estimates from one million T cells were considered underestimates.

What was sequenced was blood. The gene calls are TRBV12-3 or TRBV12-4 and TRBJ2-7; 8 positions agree with TRBD1. This clonotype was obtained from a woman in her 30s in good health. CDR3 sequence reads: CASRPTGGTYEQYF. CDR3 coding DNA: TGTGCCAGCAGGCCCACAGGGGGGACCTACGAGCAGTACTTC.